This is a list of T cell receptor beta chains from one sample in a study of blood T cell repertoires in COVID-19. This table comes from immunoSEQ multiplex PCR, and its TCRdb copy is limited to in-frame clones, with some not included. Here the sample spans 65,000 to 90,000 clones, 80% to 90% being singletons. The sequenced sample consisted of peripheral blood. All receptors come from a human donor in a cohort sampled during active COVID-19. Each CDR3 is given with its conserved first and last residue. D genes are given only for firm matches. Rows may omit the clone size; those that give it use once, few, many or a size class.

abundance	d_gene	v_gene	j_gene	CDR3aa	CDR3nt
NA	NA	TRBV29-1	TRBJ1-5	CSVARGNNQPQHF	TGCAGCGTTGCGAGAGGGAACAATCAGCCCCAGCATTTT
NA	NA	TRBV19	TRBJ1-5	CASRTGGRANNQPQHF	TGTGCCAGTAGAACCGGCGGCAGGGCAAACAATCAGCCCCAGCATTTT
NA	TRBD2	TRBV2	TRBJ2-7	CASLGTSGTPEQYF	TGTGCCAGTCTAGGGACTAGCGGGACTCCTGAGCAGTACTTC
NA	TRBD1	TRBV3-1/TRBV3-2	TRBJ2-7	CASSPDRVTYEQYF	TGTGCCAGCAGCCCGGACAGGGTGACCTACGAGCAGTACTTC
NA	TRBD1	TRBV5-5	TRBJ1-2	CASSFRDRGHGYTF	TGTGCCAGCAGCTTCCGGGACAGGGGGCACGGCTACACCTTC
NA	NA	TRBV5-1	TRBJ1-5	CASSLGGNNQPQHF	TGCGCCAGCAGCTTGGGAGGCAACAATCAGCCCCAGCATTTT
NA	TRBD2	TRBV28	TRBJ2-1	CASSILTSGDFNEQFF	TGTGCCAGCAGTATCTTGACTAGCGGTGACTTCAATGAGCAGTTCTTC
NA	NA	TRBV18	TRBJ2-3	CASSPSSLADTQYF	TGTGCCAGCTCACCTTCTAGCTTGGCAGATACGCAGTATTTT
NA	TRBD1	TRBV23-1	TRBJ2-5	CASSQMSTGGAVGETQYF	TGCGCCAGCAGTCAAATGTCTACAGGGGGCGCGGTGGGGGAGACCCAGTACTTC
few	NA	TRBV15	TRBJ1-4	CATSRGQATNEKLFF	TGTGCCACCAGCAGAGGACAGGCAACTAATGAAAAACTGTTTTTT
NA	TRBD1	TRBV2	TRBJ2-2	CASRSYRGRGGELFF	TGTGCCAGCAGGAGCTACAGGGGGAGAGGCGGGGAGCTGTTTTTT
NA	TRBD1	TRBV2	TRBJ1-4	CASTYGDSGATNEKLFF	TGTGCCAGCACCTATGGGGACAGTGGAGCAACTAATGAAAAACTGTTTTTT
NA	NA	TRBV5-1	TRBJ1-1	CASSLAPRVDTEAFF	TGCGCCAGCAGCTTGGCTCCCAGGGTGGACACTGAAGCTTTCTTT
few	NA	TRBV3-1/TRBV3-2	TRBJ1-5	CASSRDTSNQPQHF	TGTGCCAGCAGCCGGGACACTAGCAATCAGCCCCAGCATTTT
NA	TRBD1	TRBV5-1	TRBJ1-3	CASSQDLHRGSGNTIYF	TGCGCCAGCAGCCAAGACCTACACAGGGGCTCTGGAAACACCATATATTTT
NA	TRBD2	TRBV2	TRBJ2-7	CASRQRGLPSSYEQYF	TGTGCCAGCAGGCAGCGGGGACTACCTAGCTCCTACGAGCAGTACTTC
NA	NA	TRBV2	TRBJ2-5	CASSQQRETQYF	TGTGCCAGCAGTCAGCAGCGTGAGACCCAGTACTTC
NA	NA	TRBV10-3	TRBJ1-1	CAIIQNTEAFF	TGTGCCATCATCCAAAACACTGAAGCTTTCTTT
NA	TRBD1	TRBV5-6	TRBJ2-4	CASSPTGVNIQYF	TGTGCCAGCAGCCCGACAGGGGTGAACATTCAGTACTTC
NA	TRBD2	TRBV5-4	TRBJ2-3	CASSLGGRTSTDTQYF	TGTGCCAGCAGCTTAGGCGGGAGGACTAGCACAGATACGCAGTATTTT
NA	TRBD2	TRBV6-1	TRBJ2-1	CASSEGLAGVFEQFF	TGTGCCAGCAGTGAGGGACTAGCGGGAGTGTTTGAGCAGTTCTTC
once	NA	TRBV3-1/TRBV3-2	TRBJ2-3	CASSQGSLRLGTDTQYF	TGTGCCAGCAGCCAAGGGTCGCTAAGACTAGGCACAGATACGCAGTATTTT
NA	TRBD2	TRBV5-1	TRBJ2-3	CASSLAGGRVTDTQYF	TGCGCCAGCAGCTTGGCCGGGGGGAGGGTAACAGATACGCAGTATTTT
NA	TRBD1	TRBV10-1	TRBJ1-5	CASSEFCTGGTEFSNQPQHF	TGCGCCAGCAGTGAGTTCTGTACAGGGGGGACAGAATTTAGCAATCAGCCCCAGCATTTT
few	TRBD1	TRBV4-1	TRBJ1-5	CASSQGEDRDEPQHF	TGCGCCAGCAGCCAAGGGGAGGACAGGGACGAGCCCCAGCATTTT
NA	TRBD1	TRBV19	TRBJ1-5	CASSVGQGGNQPQHF	TGTGCCAGTAGTGTGGGACAGGGGGGCAATCAGCCCCAGCATTTT
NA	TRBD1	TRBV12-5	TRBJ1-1	CASGATGNMNTEAFF	TGTGCTAGTGGTGCGACAGGGAACATGAACACTGAAGCTTTCTTT
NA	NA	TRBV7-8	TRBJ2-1	CASSLNEAVYPSFNEQFF	TGTGCCAGCAGCTTAAATGAGGCAGTATACCCGAGTTTCAATGAGCAGTTCTTC
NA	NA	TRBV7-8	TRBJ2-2	CASSYRDSGELFF	TGTGCCAGCAGCTACAGGGATTCCGGGGAGCTGTTTTTT
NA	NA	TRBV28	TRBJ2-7	CASRDGVIEQYF	TGTGCCAGCCGTGACGGGGTGATTGAGCAGTACTTC
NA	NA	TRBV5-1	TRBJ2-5	CASSLVQATKTQYF	TGCGCCAGCAGCTTGGTCCAGGCGACGAAGACCCAGTACTTC
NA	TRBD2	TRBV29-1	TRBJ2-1	CSVNRGGTNNEQFF	TGCAGCGTTAACCGCGGGGGGACGAACAATGAGCAGTTCTTC
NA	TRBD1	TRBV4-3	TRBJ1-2	CASSQDPQGVDLGGYTF	TGCGCCAGCAGCCAAGATCCCCAGGGGGTCGATCTGGGTGGCTACACCTTC
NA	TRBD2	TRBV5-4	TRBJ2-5	CASRRDWGGQETQYF	TGTGCCAGCAGGCGCGACTGGGGGGGTCAAGAGACCCAGTACTTC
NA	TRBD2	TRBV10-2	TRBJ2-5	CASSDAGTSGAETQYF	TGCGCCAGCAGTGACGCCGGGACTAGTGGGGCGGAGACCCAGTACTTC
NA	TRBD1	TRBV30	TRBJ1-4	CAWSDGQGEKLFF	TGTGCCTGGAGTGACGGACAGGGGGAAAAACTGTTTTTT
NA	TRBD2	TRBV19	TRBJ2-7	CASSPRASGTIEQYF	TGTGCCAGTAGTCCCCGGGCTAGCGGGACCATAGAGCAGTACTTC
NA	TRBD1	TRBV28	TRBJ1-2	CASSLPRTGDWAGYTF	TGTGCCAGCAGTTTACCTCGGACAGGGGATTGGGCTGGCTACACCTTC
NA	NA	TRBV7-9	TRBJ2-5	CASSLGTEQETQYF	TGTGCCAGCAGCTTAGGGACAGAGCAAGAGACCCAGTACTTC
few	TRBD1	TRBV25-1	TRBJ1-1	CASSSPDRVNTEAFF	TGTGCCAGCAGTTCCCCGGACAGGGTGAACACTGAAGCTTTCTTT
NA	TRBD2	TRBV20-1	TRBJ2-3	CSASGGLTGTDTQYF	TGCAGTGCTAGTGGGGGACTAACCGGGACAGATACGCAGTATTTT
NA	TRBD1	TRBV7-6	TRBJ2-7	CASSSSAGTGNYEQYF	TGTGCCAGCAGCTCCAGCGCCGGGACAGGGAACTACGAGCAGTACTTC
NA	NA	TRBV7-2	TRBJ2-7	CASSLEFGQGVLYF	TGTGCCAGCAGCTTAGAGTTCGGACAAGGGGTATTATACTTC
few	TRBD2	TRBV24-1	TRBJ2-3	CATSATGGLDTQYF	TGTGCCACCAGTGCAACGGGAGGGCTAGATACGCAGTATTTT
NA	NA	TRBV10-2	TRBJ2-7	CASSERRTERDEQYF	TGCGCCAGCAGTGAGAGAAGGACGGAGAGGGACGAGCAGTACTTC
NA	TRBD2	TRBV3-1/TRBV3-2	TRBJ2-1	CASSSMAGGSYNEQFF	TGTGCCAGCAGCTCTATGGCGGGAGGGAGCTACAATGAGCAGTTCTTC
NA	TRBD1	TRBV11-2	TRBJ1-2	CASRQGQGSWGYTF	TGTGCCAGCAGGCAGGGACAGGGGTCGTGGGGCTACACCTTC